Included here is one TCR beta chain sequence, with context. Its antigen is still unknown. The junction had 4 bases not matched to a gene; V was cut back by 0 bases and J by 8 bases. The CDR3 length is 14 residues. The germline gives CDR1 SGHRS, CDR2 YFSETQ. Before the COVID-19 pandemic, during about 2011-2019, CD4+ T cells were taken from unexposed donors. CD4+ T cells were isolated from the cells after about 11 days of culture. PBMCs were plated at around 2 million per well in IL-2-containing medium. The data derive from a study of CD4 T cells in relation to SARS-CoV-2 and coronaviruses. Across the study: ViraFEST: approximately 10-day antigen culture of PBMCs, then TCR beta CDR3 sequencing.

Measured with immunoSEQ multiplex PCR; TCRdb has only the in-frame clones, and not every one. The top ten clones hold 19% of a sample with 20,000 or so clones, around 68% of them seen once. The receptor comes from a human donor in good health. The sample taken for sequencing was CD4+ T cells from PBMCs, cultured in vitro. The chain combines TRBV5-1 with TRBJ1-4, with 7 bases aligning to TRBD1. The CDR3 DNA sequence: TGCGCCAGCAGCTTGGCTCAGGGGGAAGAAAAACTGTTTTTT. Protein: CASSLAQGEEKLFF. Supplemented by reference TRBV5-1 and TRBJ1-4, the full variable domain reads KAGVTQTPRYLIKTRGQQVTLSCSPISGHRSVSWYQQTPGQGLQFLFEYFSETQRNKGNFPGRFSGRQFSNSRSEMNVSTLELGDSALYLCASSLAQGEEKLFFGSGTQLSVL.